The clone carrying this T cell receptor (beta chain) was observed once. Antigen unknown. The data were taken from a study of T cell responses to AZD1222 COVID-19 vaccine. Study-wide results and caveats: Baseline antibody screening turned up just six seropositive AZD1222 recipients. There were vaccine-associated CD4 TCRs across spike, dominant at 160-218 and 743-854. Repertoires were collected only later (after the peak T cell response had occurred). Reports indicate that nearly half of spike-specific TCRs are directed at unmutated variant regions.

Trimming pared 6 bases from V and 12 bases from J, leaving 14 bases between. This CDR3 has 11 residues. Only in-frame clones appear in the TCRdb table, and some are missing; sequencing was by immunoSEQ multiplex PCR. The repertoire consists of some 150,000 clones, with approximately 93% occurring once and the leading ten covering about 1%. The source was peripheral blood, collected on day 0 of AZD1222 vaccination. This chain uses TRBV12-3 or TRBV12-4 with TRBJ1-2; no clear D gene. The sequence was obtained from an adult in good health. The CDR3: CASRGFKDHTF. The CDR3 nucleotides read TGTGCCAGCAGGGGATTTAAAGACCACACCTTC.